This note documents a single T cell receptor (beta chain) sequence. After removal of 4 bases from V and 4 bases from J, the junction contained 9 bases not matched to a gene. Germline assignment: CDR1 SSHAT and CDR2 FNYEAQ (reference sequence). This CDR3 region has 16 residues. The source of the sample is a study of shared clonotypes between healthy human individuals. All donors qualified as healthy HIV-negative adults and had experienced no recent acute infections or vaccinations. The assay ran at deep level. Assay: immunoSEQ multiplex PCR; the TCRdb copy retains only in-frame clones and omits some. The table shows some 660,000 clones, with 60% to 75% occurring only once.

This TCR derives from a woman in her 30s in good health. The sample taken for sequencing was memory CD4+ T cells sorted from blood. As to subset: CD45RA-negative fraction. The chain combines TRBV7-7 with TRBJ2-5; 10 bases agree with TRBD1. This chain's CDR3 is CASSSQTGGGGETQYF. For the CDR3, the DNA is TGTGCCAGCAGCTCCCAGACAGGGGGCGGGGGAGAGACCCAGTACTTC.